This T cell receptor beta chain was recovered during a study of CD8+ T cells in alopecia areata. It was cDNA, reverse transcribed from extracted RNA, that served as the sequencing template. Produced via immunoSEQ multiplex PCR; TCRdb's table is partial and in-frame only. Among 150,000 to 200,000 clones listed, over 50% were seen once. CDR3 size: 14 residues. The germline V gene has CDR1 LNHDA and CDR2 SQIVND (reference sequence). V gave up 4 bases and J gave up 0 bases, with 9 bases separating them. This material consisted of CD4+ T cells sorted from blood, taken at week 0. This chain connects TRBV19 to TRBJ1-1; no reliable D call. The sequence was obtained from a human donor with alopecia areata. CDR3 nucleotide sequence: TGTGCCAGTAGTAGTTTCATATTGAACACTGAAGCTTTCTTT. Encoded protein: CASSSFILNTEAFF.